A single sample gave rise to the 17 T cell receptor beta chains below, sequenced in a study of OX40 agonist ivuxolimab in advanced cancers. Sequencing was performed with immunoSEQ multiplex PCR; in TCRdb, only in-frame clones are kept and a portion is missing. Of 73,000 or so clones in the sample, about 88% are singletons; the top ten hold 2% to 2.5%. Sequencing used CD4+ or CD8+ T cells sorted from blood, obtained in a trial of the OX40 agonist ivuxolimab. The receptor source for this set is an adult with an advanced solid tumor such as melanoma, head and neck, liver or kidney cancer.

This clone came up once. The genes are TRBV29-1 and TRBJ1-1; 10 positions agree with TRBD1. With V trimmed by 7 bases and J by 4 bases, 12 bases remained unmatched. In germline, CDR1 is SQVTM, CDR2 ANQGSEA. The CDR3 spans 15 residues. Written as DNA, the CDR3 is TGCAGCGCCAAGAAAGGGACAGGGGCCGGCACTGAAGCTTTCTTT. This codes for CSAKKGTGAGTEAFF.

The chain uses TRBV5-1 and TRBJ2-1; the match to TRBD2 covers 16 bases. The CDR3 runs 16 residues. Germline V gene sequence: CDR1 SGHRS, CDR2 YFSETQ. Trimming took 4 bases from V and 8 from J; bases not matched to a gene: 6. CDR3 amino acids: CASSPGLAGGPDEQFF. The CDR3 nucleotides are TGCGCCAGCAGCCCGGGACTAGCGGGAGGGCCTGATGAGCAGTTCTTC.

The chain combines TRBV30 with TRBJ2-7; D is unclear. The CDR3 runs to 12 residues. Germline assignment: CDR1 GTSNPN and CDR2 SVGIG (reference sequence). The germline V and J ends were trimmed by 3 bases and 9 bases, with 15 bases remaining between them. Here the CDR3 reads CAWRGPKAGQYF. In nucleotides, the CDR3 is TGTGCCTGGAGAGGCCCAAAGGCAGGGCAGTACTTC.

J is TRBJ2-7 and V is TRBV11-3; 7 bases are a match to TRBD1. The CDR3 is 17 amino acids. Germline values: CDR1 SGHNT, CDR2 YENEEA. Trimming removed 0 bases from V and 6 bases from J; junction bases left unmatched: 14. CDR3 sequence: CASSLEVQDRVNGEQYF. CDR3 DNA sequence: TGTGCCAGCAGCTTAGAGGTCCAAGACAGGGTCAACGGCGAGCAGTACTTC. The whole variable domain, remainder taken from reference TRBV11-3 and TRBJ2-7, is EAGVVQSPRYKIIEKKQPVAFWCNPISGHNTLYWYLQNLGQGPELLIRYENEEAVDDSQLPKDRFSAERLKGVDSTLKIQPAELGDSAVYLCASSLEVQDRVNGEQYFGPGTRLTVT.

In this sample, this clone turned up a few times. The chain joins TRBV19 to TRBJ1-2; D possibly corresponds to TRBD1 (6 bases). The ends were cut back, 1 base at V and 4 bases at J, with 7 bases in the middle. The CDR3 has 13 residues. Germline V gives CDR1 LNHDA, CDR2 SQIVND (reference sequence). The CDR3, as DNA: TGTGCCAGTAGTATAGTGGGGGCCTATGGCTACACCTTC. Its protein is CASSIVGAYGYTF.

This clone came up a few times. The CDR3 here is CASSLDLRGDRFF. CDR3 nucleotides: TGTGCCAGCAGCTTGGATCTTCGGGGTGATCGGTTTTTT. The J gene is TRBJ1-4, the V gene TRBV7-2; D remains unclear. V dropped 3 bases and J dropped 16 bases, with 18 bases sitting between them. The CDR3 spans 13 residues. The germline V gene has CDR1 SGHTA and CDR2 FQGNSA.

Details on this clone: The junction departs from germline at one end; a sequencing error may be responsible. The rearrangement uses TRBV20-1 and TRBJ2-5; D remains ambiguous. Germline V gene sequence: CDR1 DFQATT, CDR2 SNEGSKA (reference sequence). This CDR3 comprises 8 residues. This CDR3 is CSAPPANF. In nucleotides, the CDR3 is TGCAGTGCTCCCCCCGCGAACTTC.

This chain links TRBV11-2 with TRBJ2-1; D not resolved. Germline V gene lookup returns CDR1 SGHAT and CDR2 FQNNGV. V lost 6 bases and J lost 8, with 8 bases in between. CDR3 length equals 11 residues. As DNA, the CDR3 is TGTGCCAGCAGTACCATGCATGAGCAGTTCTTC. Its translation: CASSTMHEQFF.

The table lists this clone with a count of one. This rearrangement joins TRBV12-5 to TRBJ2-3, with D perhaps matching TRBD1 (6 bases). The V and J ends lost 4 bases and 0 bases respectively, with 14 bases between them. CDR3 length: 16 residues. Germline CDR1 LGHNT, CDR2 FRNRAP. The CDR3 DNA sequence: TGTGCTAGTGGTTCCCCCTCAGGGGATAGCACAGATACGCAGTATTTT. Encoded protein: CASGSPSGDSTDTQYF.

The chain carries TRBV4-3 and TRBJ1-1; D is undetermined. CDR1 is LGHNA, CDR2 YSLEER, per germline. This CDR3 is 13 amino acids long. Trimming took off 5 bases at V and 5 bases at J, with 12 bases between the two ends. Here the CDR3 reads CASSYRRETEAFF. The CDR3 DNA sequence: TGCGCCAGCAGCTACCGAAGGGAGACTGAAGCTTTCTTT.

The chain combines TRBV18 with TRBJ2-6; D possibly corresponds to TRBD1 (5 bases). V gave up 2 bases and J gave up 1 base, with 15 bases separating them. Germline CDR1 KGHSH, CDR2 LQKENI. This CDR3 region has 18 residues. Here the CDR3 DNA reads TGTGCCAGCTCACCAATGCAAGGGGCGAAATCTGGGGCCAACGTCCTGACTTTC. Amino acid sequence: CASSPMQGAKSGANVLTF.

This chain links TRBV5-1 with TRBJ2-7, with 9 bases that match TRBD2. Trimming cost V 4 bases and J 2 bases; bases outside gene matches: 10. CDR1 and CDR2 from the germline V gene are SGHRS and YFSETQ. The CDR3 spans 16 residues. In DNA form, the CDR3 reads TGCGCCAGCAGCCGAGACGGAGCGGGGGGTCCCTACGAGCAGTACTTC. This gives the protein CASSRDGAGGPYEQYF.

The chain carries TRBV18 and TRBJ1-3; the match to TRBD1 covers 7 bases. There are 16 residues in the CDR3. V was pared by 5 bases and J by 0 bases, with 7 bases of the junction left unmatched. CDR1 is KGHSH and CDR2 is LQKENI in the germline V gene. This CDR3 is CASSGDRVTSGNTIYF. The DNA for the CDR3 is TGTGCCAGCTCAGGAGACAGGGTTACCTCTGGAAACACCATATATTTT. Based on the CDR3 plus reference TRBV18 and TRBJ1-3, the full variable domain is NAGVMQNPRHLVRRRGQEARLRCSPMKGHSHVYWYRQLPEEGLKFMVYLQKENIIDESGMPKERFSAEFPKEGPSILRIQQVVRGDSAAYFCASSGDRVTSGNTIYFGEGSWLTVV.

This clone was recorded once. The V call is TRBV6-6, the J call TRBJ2-7, with D unclear. Germline V CDR1 and CDR2: MNHNY, SVGAGI (reference sequence). CDR3 length: 15 amino acids. Trimming pared 0 bases from V and 7 bases from J, leaving 16 bases between. The CDR3 region has the DNA TGTGCCAGCAGTTACTCAGGGCAGAACCTTAGGGAGCAGTACTTC. Its translation is CASSYSGQNLREQYF.

The chain links TRBV11-1 to TRBJ2-7, with TRBD1 matching over 11 bases. From germline, CDR1 is SGHAT and CDR2 FQDESV (reference sequence). The CDR3 runs to 14 residues. The V segment lost 6 bases and the J segment 6 bases; nucleotides outside the gene matches: 7. The CDR3 spells CASRADRGRPEQYF. In DNA, the CDR3 is TGTGCCAGCAGAGCGGACAGGGGGCGTCCCGAGCAGTACTTC.

V usage is TRBV11-2 and J usage is TRBJ1-2; 7 bases are shared with TRBD1. V dropped 0 bases and J dropped 4; count of bases not matched to a gene: 5. The CDR3 length is 15 residues. Germline V CDR1 and CDR2: SGHAT, FQNNGV. The DNA of the CDR3 is TGTGCCAGCAGCTTAGAACAGGGGACTCTCTATGGCTACACCTTC. Amino acid sequence: CASSLEQGTLYGYTF.

Written as DNA, the CDR3 is TGTGCCAGCTCGCCGGGACAGGAAGACTTCGGAGCTTTCTTT. This encodes CASSPGQEDFGAFF. The rearrangement links TRBV18 to TRBJ1-1; 8 bases agree with TRBD1. Trimming at V came to 6 bases and at J to 10 bases, leaving 13 bases not matched to a gene. This CDR3 is 14 amino acids long. In germline, CDR1 is KGHSH, CDR2 LQKENI. The complete variable domain, with remaining parts taken from reference TRBV18 and TRBJ1-1, reads NAGVMQNPRHLVRRRGQEARLRCSPMKGHSHVYWYRQLPEEGLKFMVYLQKENIIDESGMPKERFSAEFPKEGPSILRIQQVVRGDSAAYFCASSPGQEDFGAFFGQGTRLTVV.